This TCR beta chain was profiled in a study of cytomegalovirus exposure and HLA in healthy donors. Study results and caveats: The Asian-associated ancestry cluster reportedly had fewer N-insertions than the 666-donor mean in a later analysis. Some public TCRs appeared in many individuals, while most sequences were rare. Several of the most significant clusters appeared, in a later analysis, to be linked to common viral pathogens.

The PCR ran on 60 Vbeta and 13 Jbeta primers. In the source study's methods: About 10 million shared chains were among roughly 81 million unique TCR beta chains counted in a later analysis. The repertoire was sequenced with immunoSEQ multiplex PCR; TCRdb's copy has only in-frame clones and lacks some. The V and J calls and clone size were taken over from that table, and D and trimming were inferred from the DNA. The sample lists over 150,000 clones, roughly four fifths occurring once. This clone was found a few times. Its matching antigen is unknown. Trimming stripped 5 bases from V and 1 base from J, with 8 bases between. Per germline, CDR1 SGHNT and CDR2 YENEEA. The CDR3 is 13 amino acids.

The genes are TRBV11-3 and TRBJ1-1; D is undetermined. The receptor's source is a boy aged 2 to 9 in good health and CMV-seronegative. The sequenced sample consisted of PBMCs. The CDR3 region has the DNA TGTGCCAGCAGCATCTCCCCGAACACTGAAGCTTTCTTT. It yields the protein CASSISPNTEAFF.